Following are 23 T cell receptor beta chains from one sample sequenced in a study of blood T cell repertoires in COVID-19. Sequencing used immunoSEQ multiplex PCR; TCRdb keeps in-frame clones, though not all of them. Of 55,000 or so clones listed, 79% are singletons. Sequenced: peripheral blood. The receptors originated from a man aged 60 to 75 with acute or convalescent COVID-19.

The chain carries TRBV29-1 and TRBJ1-1; D not certain. The V gene's germline CDR1 is SQVTM and CDR2 ANQGSEA. V was shortened by 7 bases and J by 3 bases, with 18 bases between the two germline ends. The CDR3 extends over 14 amino acids. CDR3 residues: CSAQRGNFDTEAFF. The CDR3 DNA reads TGCAGCGCCCAACGCGGGAACTTCGACACTGAAGCTTTCTTT.

J is TRBJ2-1 and V is TRBV24-1; D gene uncertain. Looked up from germline, CDR1 is KGHDR and CDR2 is SFDVKD. V was pared by 5 bases and J by 0 bases, with 10 bases between. CDR3 length: 15 amino acids. In DNA form, the CDR3 reads TGTGCCACCAGTGGCGGCTACCTCTCCTACAATGAGCAGTTCTTC. It specifies CATSGGYLSYNEQFF.

The chain combines TRBV2 with TRBJ1-5, with TRBD1 identical over 8 bases. The V gene end was trimmed by 6 bases and the J gene end by 3 bases; junction bases not matched to a gene: 4. CDR3 length: 14 amino acids. From germline, CDR1 is SNHLY and CDR2 FYNNEI. In DNA, the CDR3 is TGTGCCAGCAGGGAGGACAGGGTCAATCAGCCCCAGCATTTT. As protein: CASREDRVNQPQHF. The entire variable domain, with the rest obtained from reference TRBV2 and TRBJ1-5, is as follows: EPEVTQTPSHQVTQMGQEVILRCVPISNHLYFYWYRQILGQKVEFLVSFYNNEISEKSEIFDDQFSVERPDGSNFTLKIRSTKLEDSAMYFCASREDRVNQPQHFGDGTRLSIL.

This clone turned up a few times. The J gene is TRBJ1-1, the V gene TRBV11-2, with 10 bases aligning to TRBD1. CDR1 SGHAT and CDR2 FQNNGV come from the germline V gene. Trimming at V came to 4 bases and at J to 7 bases, leaving 15 bases not matched to a gene. CDR3 length: 17 residues. The CDR3 nucleotides read TGTGCCAGCAGCTCATTTAGGCCGGGACAGGGGTTATATGAAGCTTTCTTT. This translates into CASSSFRPGQGLYEAFF.

The genes are TRBV19 and TRBJ1-2, with 10 positions matching TRBD1. The CDR3 covers 16 residues. V was pared by 8 bases and J by 7 bases, with 16 bases of the junction left unmatched. Per germline, CDR1 LNHDA and CDR2 SQIVND (reference sequence). The CDR3 sequence: CASQSHPGQGKGGYTF. CDR3 bases: TGTGCCAGTCAGTCCCATCCGGGACAGGGGAAGGGTGGCTACACCTTC.

Only one count was recorded for this clone. This chain joins TRBV10-2 and TRBJ2-3; TRBD2 agrees at 9 bases. Germline CDR1 reads WSHSY; CDR2 reads SAAADI. This CDR3 has 17 amino acids. The V gene end was trimmed by 2 bases and the J gene end by 6 bases; junction bases not matched to a gene: 12. Written as DNA, the CDR3 is TGCGCCAGCAGTGAGCCGTTGCGGGGGGGCCAAGAGGATACGCAGTATTTT. It is translated as CASSEPLRGGQEDTQYF.

The chain combines TRBV4-1 with TRBJ1-5; D perhaps matches TRBD1 (6 bases). V was pared by 4 bases and J by 0 bases, with 10 bases between. CDR1 is MGHRA, CDR2 YSYEKL, per germline. CDR3 length equals 15 residues. The CDR3 loop reads CASSRGGDSNQPQHF. DNA of the CDR3: TGCGCCAGCAGCCGAGGGGGGGATAGCAATCAGCCCCAGCATTTT.

This clone was counted between two and nine times. The chain combines TRBV24-1 with TRBJ1-5, with D perhaps matching TRBD1 (6 bases). The CDR3 covers 15 residues. Germline values: CDR1 KGHDR, CDR2 SFDVKD. The V end was cut by 9 bases, the J end by 1 base, with 15 bases between. The CDR3 protein is CATSTVDRSNQPQHF. In DNA form, the CDR3 reads TGTGCCACCTCGACCGTCGACAGGAGCAATCAGCCCCAGCATTTT.

The chain links TRBV7-2 to TRBJ1-5, with 7 bases identical to TRBD1. The CDR3 contains 15 residues. CDR1 SGHTA and CDR2 FQGNSA come from the germline V gene. V shed 3 bases and J 6 bases; nucleotides not matched to a gene: 8. The CDR3 nucleotides are TGTGCCAGCAGCTTCGACAGGGTGGGGAGTCAGCCCCAGCATTTT. It codes for CASSFDRVGSQPQHF.

The table lists this clone with a few counts. The V call is TRBV25-1, the J call TRBJ1-4; D gene ambiguous. V gave up 2 bases and J gave up 8 bases, with 15 bases separating them. CDR3 length: 15 amino acids. In germline, CDR1 is MGHDK, CDR2 SYGVNS. The CDR3 sequence is CASSETRMRREKLFF. The CDR3 nucleotides are TGTGCCAGCAGTGAAACCAGGATGCGTAGAGAAAAACTGTTTTTT.

This clone was picked up a small number of times. This rearrangement joins TRBV7-9 to TRBJ1-5; D gene uncertain. CDR3 length: 15 residues. The V gene lost 0 bases and the J gene lost 4 bases, with 10 bases spanning the gap. Germline CDR1 is SEHNR and CDR2 is FQNEAQ (reference sequence). Here the CDR3 reads CASSLAFGRNQPQHF. CDR3 nucleotide sequence: TGTGCCAGCAGCTTAGCATTCGGGAGGAATCAGCCCCAGCATTTT.

CDR3 sequence (DNA): TGCGCCAGCAGCTTAGGGACTAGCCCCTACAATGAGCAGTTCTTC. Translating gives CASSLGTSPYNEQFF. This chain connects TRBV5-1 to TRBJ2-1, with TRBD2 matching over 9 bases. The CDR3 length is 15 residues. J gave up 2 bases and V 2 bases, and 2 bases lay outside the gene matches. Per the germline V gene, CDR1 is SGHRS and CDR2 is YFSETQ.

This clone was seen a few times. The CDR3, as DNA: TGTGCCATCAAAAAGGGGGAAAGCACCGGTGGCTACACCTTC. Protein product: CAIKKGESTGGYTF. The chain has TRBV6-5 and TRBJ1-2; D is perhaps TRBD1 (6 bases). V was trimmed by 10 bases and J by 7 bases, leaving 22 bases between them. The CDR3 loop spans 14 amino acids. Germline V lookup: CDR1 MNHEY, CDR2 SVGAGI.

For the CDR3, the DNA is TGTGCCAGCAGCGGTTACGCAGGATCCTTTTCCTACGAGCAGTACTTC. This sequence encodes CASSGYAGSFSYEQYF. The rearrangement links TRBV5-6 to TRBJ2-7; D call uncertain. This CDR3 contains 16 residues. CDR1 and CDR2 (germline): SGHDT, YYEEEE. V was clipped by 4 bases and J by 1 base, with 18 bases between them.

The CDR3, as DNA: TGCAGCGTTTCCGACGGAGAGGGGGATTCACCCCTCCACTTT. Translated, it gives CSVSDGEGDSPLHF. This chain uses TRBV29-1 with TRBJ1-6, with a weak D call TRBD1 (6 bases). Deletions cut 5 bases from V and 8 bases from J, with 16 bases between. Germline assignment: CDR1 SQVTM and CDR2 ANQGSEA. This CDR3 spans 14 amino acids.

V usage is TRBV27 and J usage is TRBJ2-7; D possibly corresponds to TRBD1 (5 bases). From germline, CDR1 is MNHEY and CDR2 SMNVEV (reference sequence). Trimming cost V 2 bases and J 3 bases, with 8 bases left between them. The CDR3 loop spans 13 amino acids. The CDR3 nucleotides are TGTGCCAGCAGTTTAGCAGGGAACTACGAGCAGTACTTC. As protein: CASSLAGNYEQYF.

This clone was seen a few times. The chain recombines TRBV4-1 with TRBJ2-5; D not resolved. This CDR3 has 11 residues. Trimming took off 6 bases at V and 5 bases at J, with 7 bases between the two ends. From germline, CDR1 is MGHRA and CDR2 YSYEKL. Written as DNA, the CDR3 is TGCGCCAGCAGTTACGGGGAGACCCAGTACTTC. Translating gives CASSYGETQYF.

This chain joins TRBV24-1 and TRBJ1-5, with D possibly matching TRBD1 (6 bases). The CDR3 covers 13 residues. The germline V gene encodes CDR1 KGHDR and CDR2 SFDVKD. V lost 10 bases, J lost 0 bases, and 9 bases lay in between. The CDR3 loop reads CATQQGSNQPQHF. The CDR3 nucleotides read TGTGCCACGCAACAGGGTAGCAATCAGCCCCAGCATTTT.

This clone was detected ten times or more. Other nucleotide sequences in the sample specify the same CDR3. The chain recombines TRBV5-1 with TRBJ2-3; 7 bases align to TRBD2. Unmatched junction bases numbered 3, after V lost 2 bases and J lost 0 bases. There are 15 residues in the CDR3. Germline V CDR1 and CDR2: SGHRS, YFSETQ. Here the CDR3 reads CASSLGAGSTDTQYF. The CDR3 region has the DNA TGCGCCAGCAGCTTAGGAGCGGGGAGCACAGATACGCAGTATTTT.

The chain combines TRBV6-5 with TRBJ2-5; D is perhaps TRBD2 (6 bases). V lost 7 bases to trimming and J lost 5 bases, with 11 bases between them. From germline, CDR1 is MNHEY and CDR2 SVGAGI. There are 12 residues in the CDR3. In nucleotides, the CDR3 is TGTGCCAGCACTGGGACTTCCGAGACCCAGTACTTC. It encodes CASTGTSETQYF.

The chain has TRBV30 and TRBJ1-2; no clear D gene. V was pared by 3 bases and J by 6 bases, with 14 bases between. Germline V gives CDR1 GTSNPN, CDR2 SVGIG (reference sequence). The length of the CDR3 is 13 residues. CDR3 protein: CAWRTGFRDGYTF. DNA for the CDR3: TGTGCCTGGAGGACGGGATTTCGGGATGGCTACACCTTC.

This clone has only a few counts. This chain joins TRBV2 and TRBJ2-7, with 11 positions matching TRBD1. J gave up 5 bases and V 7 bases, and 7 bases lay outside the gene matches. The CDR3 has 14 residues. Germline V gene data show CDR1 as SNHLY and CDR2 as FYNNEI. CDR3 protein: CASTVRDRGDEQYF. Written as DNA, the CDR3 is TGTGCCAGCACGGTCCGGGACAGGGGGGACGAGCAGTACTTC.

This clone appeared a few times. The V call is TRBV12-5, the J call TRBJ1-1, with no clear D. Germline CDR1 LGHNT, CDR2 FRNRAP. Trimming took 1 base from V and 7 from J, leaving 7 bases between them. This CDR3 has 12 residues. The CDR3 spells CASGLGALEAFF. Written as DNA, the CDR3 is TGTGCTAGTGGTTTGGGGGCCCTTGAAGCTTTCTTT.